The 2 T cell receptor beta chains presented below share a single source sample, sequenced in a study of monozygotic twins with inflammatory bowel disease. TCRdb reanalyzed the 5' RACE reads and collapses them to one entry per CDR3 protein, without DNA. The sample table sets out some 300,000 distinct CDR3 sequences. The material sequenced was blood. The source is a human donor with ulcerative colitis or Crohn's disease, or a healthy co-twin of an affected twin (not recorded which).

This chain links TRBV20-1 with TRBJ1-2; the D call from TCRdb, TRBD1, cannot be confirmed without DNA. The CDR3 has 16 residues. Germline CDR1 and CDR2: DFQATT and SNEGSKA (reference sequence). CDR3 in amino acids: CSATEIHREANYGYTF.

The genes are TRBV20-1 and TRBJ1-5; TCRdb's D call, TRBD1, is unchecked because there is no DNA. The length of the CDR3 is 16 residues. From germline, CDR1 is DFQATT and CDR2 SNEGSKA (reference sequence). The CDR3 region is CSARAPGGFSNQPQHF.